The rows below give T cell receptor beta chains drawn from one sample of a study of blood T cell repertoires in COVID-19. The data were produced by immunoSEQ multiplex PCR, yet TCRdb's version contains in-frame clones alone and is incomplete. The profile shows 77,000 or so clones, approximately 79% of them singletons. The sequenced material came from peripheral blood. The source is a human donor with acute or convalescent COVID-19. The donor label of this sample is uncertain. CDR3s include the opening cysteine and the closing phenylalanine or tryptophan. A clone size is listed for some rows: how often the clone was seen (once, few, many), or a class if it is expanded.

CASSRGQGTGEKLFF	TRBV5-1	NA	TRBJ1-4
CAISQGGNEQFF	TRBV10-3	NA	TRBJ2-1
CASSRDRGSETQYF	TRBV3-1/TRBV3-2	NA	TRBJ2-5
CASSPGARETQYF	TRBV3-1/TRBV3-2	NA	TRBJ2-5
CASSFWTTNNEQFF	TRBV7-2	NA	TRBJ2-1
CASTRTNGQGLSGANVLTF	TRBV9	NA	TRBJ2-6
CASSLAGAKNIQYF	TRBV28	NA	TRBJ2-4
CASSPREEDIQYF	TRBV7-9	few	TRBJ2-4
CASSERQGGGAFF	TRBV7-2	NA	TRBJ1-1
CASSAPPGGTDTQYF	TRBV19	NA	TRBJ2-3
CASRGAPNQPQHF	TRBV27	once	TRBJ1-5
CASSVNRAGQFF	TRBV19	NA	TRBJ2-1
CASSSDRGAQYF	TRBV6-5	NA	TRBJ2-3
CATSAPPRTGGYTF	TRBV24-1	few	TRBJ1-2
CASSIFEGEGNSPLHF	TRBV19	NA	TRBJ1-6
CASSHGVARGPQETQYF	TRBV19	NA	TRBJ2-5
CASSLSPSSEQYF	TRBV7-2	NA	TRBJ2-7
CASALTGKETQYF	TRBV27	NA	TRBJ2-5
CATSDSQGLAGGQLDEQFF	TRBV24-1	few	TRBJ2-1
CASSEADRGYGYTF	TRBV2	NA	TRBJ1-2
CASSLRQGEEKLFF	TRBV27	few	TRBJ1-4
CASSPGEVYEQYF	TRBV5-1	NA	TRBJ2-7
CASIPGTGGRIYEQFF	TRBV28	NA	TRBJ2-1
CASSIGGANEKLFF	TRBV19	NA	TRBJ1-4
CASSWRRQGSYNEQFF	TRBV28	NA	TRBJ2-1
CAISGRTSGGYNEQFF	TRBV10-3	NA	TRBJ2-1
CASSLQSGQGFSEQYF	TRBV5-1	NA	TRBJ2-7
CASSQQIYNEQFF	TRBV3-1/TRBV3-2	NA	TRBJ2-1
CASSEGASGKNEQFF	TRBV2	NA	TRBJ2-1
CASRSTGTGVAIQYF	TRBV6-5	NA	TRBJ2-4
CASSILLAGEEQFF	TRBV28	few	TRBJ2-1
CASSFGTGGPYNSPLHF	TRBV7-2	few	TRBJ1-6
CASSLVPGQGGQETQYF	TRBV7-6	NA	TRBJ2-5
CASSYGQGPSYEQYF	TRBV7-9	NA	TRBJ2-7
CASSTVPGDEKLFF	TRBV5-1	NA	TRBJ1-4
CASSRGTAPNEKLFF	TRBV5-1	once	TRBJ1-4
CASRPGTGGNSPLHF	TRBV2	NA	TRBJ1-6
CASSLDPYPGGETQYF	TRBV5-5	NA	TRBJ2-5
CASRLDRADTGELFF	TRBV5-8	NA	TRBJ2-2
CASSDATPRAEAFF	TRBV2	NA	TRBJ1-1
CASSLDREYSPLHF	TRBV11-2	NA	TRBJ1-6
CASSPLGGGSTSYNEQFF	TRBV18	few	TRBJ2-1
CASSQAPKEGGYTF	TRBV14	NA	TRBJ1-2
CASSQDVGGISYEQYF	TRBV4-3	NA	TRBJ2-7
CASSLARDYGYTF	TRBV7-9	NA	TRBJ1-2
CSVGPWGRQETQYF	TRBV29-1	few	TRBJ2-5
CASRNAGKTGELFF	TRBV6-5	NA	TRBJ2-2
CSASIGQGMITEAFF	TRBV20-1	NA	TRBJ1-1
CAGRPDTQYF	TRBV28	NA	TRBJ2-3
CASSYVARGTGELFF	TRBV6-5	NA	TRBJ2-2
CASSIDTVYGYTF	TRBV19	NA	TRBJ1-2
CATSDSDRYNEQFF	TRBV24-1	NA	TRBJ2-1
CASSKGGPGANVLTF	TRBV19	once	TRBJ2-6
CASRKGVYEQYF	TRBV28	NA	TRBJ2-7
CASSQGTLSNQPQHF	TRBV3-1/TRBV3-2	few	TRBJ1-5
CASIAGYQGNTIYF	TRBV28	many	TRBJ1-3
CASSRDSNYGYTF	TRBV4-3	few	TRBJ1-2
CASSSRKGLQETQYF	TRBV5-4	once	TRBJ2-5
CASSLVQYGYTF	TRBV7-2	NA	TRBJ1-2